A single sample gave rise to the 14 T cell receptor beta chains below, sequenced in a study of shared clonotypes between healthy human individuals. Clones were read by immunoSEQ multiplex PCR, and TCRdb kept only the in-frame ones, dropping some. The sample has around 2.1 million clones, around 95% seen once. The sample comprised naive CD4+ T cells sorted from blood. The subset was: CD45RA+ positively selected. The source is a man younger than 35 in good health.

The chain links TRBV6-1 to TRBJ1-1, with D possibly being TRBD1 (5 bases). From germline, CDR1 is MNHNS and CDR2 SASEGT. The CDR3 loop spans 15 amino acids. The V end lost 2 bases, the J end lost 1 base, and 11 bases lay between the germline ends. The CDR3 DNA reads as TGTGCCAGCAGTGAAAGGAGGGGAGGGAACACTGAAGCTTTCTTT. Translating gives CASSERRGGNTEAFF.

The chain has TRBV30 and TRBJ1-4; perhaps TRBD1 as D (5 bases). Germline V gene sequence: CDR1 GTSNPN, CDR2 SVGIG (reference sequence). Trimming shortened V by 1 base and J by 4 bases, and 13 bases separated the two germline ends. This CDR3 region has 15 residues. The CDR3 DNA follows: TGTGCCTGGAGTGGACAGAAGATAAGTAATGAAAAACTGTTTTTT. It yields the protein CAWSGQKISNEKLFF.

The DNA for the CDR3 is TGTGCCATCAGTGAGGGTCTGGGAGATCAGCCCCAGCATTTT. It is translated as CAISEGLGDQPQHF. The gene calls are TRBV10-3 and TRBJ1-5; D is undetermined. The length of the CDR3 is 14 residues. Germline CDR1 reads ENHRY; CDR2 reads SYGVKD. V lost 2 bases to trimming and J lost 5 bases, with 10 bases between them.

J is TRBJ2-7 and V is TRBV7-9; D remains ambiguous. The CDR3 has 11 residues. Trimming stripped 4 bases from V and 3 bases from J, with 4 bases between. Looked up from germline, CDR1 is SEHNR and CDR2 is FQNEAQ (reference sequence). The CDR3 DNA reads as TGTGCCAGCAGCTCCCTCTACGAGCAGTACTTC. It is translated as CASSSLYEQYF.

The chain carries TRBV6-6 and TRBJ2-7; TRBD2 agrees at 8 bases. CDR3 length: 14 amino acids. Trimming took 4 bases from V and 7 from J; bases not matched to a gene: 9. Germline values: CDR1 MNHNY, CDR2 SVGAGI (reference sequence). The CDR3 nucleotides read TGTGCCAGCAGTTCCCAGCGGGAGCGGGGGGAGCAGTACTTC. It codes for CASSSQRERGEQYF.

This chain links TRBV27 with TRBJ2-5, with D perhaps given as TRBD1 or TRBD2 (6 bases each). In germline, CDR1 is MNHEY, CDR2 SMNVEV (reference sequence). The CDR3 consists of 15 residues. Between the trimmed V and J ends, which lost 7 bases and 5 bases, there was a span of 20 bases. DNA of the CDR3: TGTGCCAGCAAGAAAGGGGGTAGCGGCAAGGAGACCCAGTACTTC. Its translation: CASKKGGSGKETQYF.

The rearrangement joins TRBV6-5 to TRBJ1-1; D perhaps matches TRBD1 (5 bases). CDR1 and CDR2 (germline): MNHEY, SVGAGI. The CDR3 spans 14 residues. V dropped 7 bases and J dropped 1 base, with 13 bases sitting between them. CDR3 DNA sequence: TGTGCCAGCAACCCGGACACCGGGAACACTGAAGCTTTCTTT. It yields the protein CASNPDTGNTEAFF.

J is TRBJ1-1 and V is TRBV28, with D unclear. Germline V gives CDR1 MDHEN, CDR2 SYDVKM. Trimming left V 7 bases short and J 1 base short, with 10 bases between. This CDR3 is 13 amino acids long. CDR3 DNA sequence: TGTGCCAGCACCCGCGACAAGAACACTGAAGCTTTCTTT. Translating it yields CASTRDKNTEAFF.

The chain carries TRBV30 and TRBJ2-3; D is unclear. Trimming stripped 2 bases from V and 10 bases from J, with 10 bases between. CDR3 length: 11 amino acids. Looked up from germline, CDR1 is GTSNPN and CDR2 is SVGIG (reference sequence). The CDR3 bases are TGTGCCTGGAGTTCACACGATCCGCAGTATTTT. Translating it yields CAWSSHDPQYF.

This clone has a single count. The chain has TRBV7-2 and TRBJ2-2; D is unresolved. CDR3 length: 14 amino acids. Per germline, CDR1 SGHTA and CDR2 FQGNSA. Trimming removed 0 bases from V and 4 bases from J, with 6 bases in between. DNA for the CDR3: TGTGCCAGCAGCTTAGCAAGGGCCACCGGGGAGCTGTTTTTT. Translation: CASSLARATGELFF.

Concerning this clone: The same CDR3 also results from other DNA sequences found in this sample. The chain couples TRBV18 to TRBJ1-6; D unclear. Germline CDR1 KGHSH, CDR2 LQKENI. V dropped 0 bases and J dropped 7 bases, with 10 bases sitting between them. This CDR3 is 15 amino acids long. CDR3 sequence (DNA): TGTGCCAGCTCACCACCCGGACCCAACAATTCACCCCTCCACTTT. It encodes CASSPPGPNNSPLHF.

This clone was seen just once. The chain joins TRBV28 to TRBJ2-7; D ambiguous. The length of the CDR3 is 12 residues. V gave up 5 bases and J gave up 5 bases, with 10 bases separating them. Germline assignment: CDR1 MDHEN and CDR2 SYDVKM. CDR3 DNA sequence: TGTGCCAGCAGTCCTCGACCGAACGAGCAGTACTTC. Its translation is CASSPRPNEQYF.

The rearrangement links TRBV6-5 to TRBJ1-3; unclear D gene. Per germline, CDR1 MNHEY and CDR2 SVGAGI. The CDR3 runs 16 residues. V dropped 0 bases and J dropped 1 base, with 10 bases sitting between them. The CDR3 spells CASSYSSLGSGNTIYF. The CDR3 DNA follows: TGTGCCAGCAGTTACTCGTCTCTTGGATCTGGAAACACCATATATTTT.

The rearrangement uses TRBV5-1 and TRBJ2-5; TRBD1 aligns across 9 bases. V dropped 4 bases and J dropped 4; count of bases not matched to a gene: 8. This CDR3 has 15 residues. Germline CDR1 SGHRS, CDR2 YFSETQ. The CDR3 reads CASSPPQGAGETQYF. CDR3 DNA sequence: TGCGCCAGCAGCCCACCACAGGGGGCGGGAGAGACCCAGTACTTC.